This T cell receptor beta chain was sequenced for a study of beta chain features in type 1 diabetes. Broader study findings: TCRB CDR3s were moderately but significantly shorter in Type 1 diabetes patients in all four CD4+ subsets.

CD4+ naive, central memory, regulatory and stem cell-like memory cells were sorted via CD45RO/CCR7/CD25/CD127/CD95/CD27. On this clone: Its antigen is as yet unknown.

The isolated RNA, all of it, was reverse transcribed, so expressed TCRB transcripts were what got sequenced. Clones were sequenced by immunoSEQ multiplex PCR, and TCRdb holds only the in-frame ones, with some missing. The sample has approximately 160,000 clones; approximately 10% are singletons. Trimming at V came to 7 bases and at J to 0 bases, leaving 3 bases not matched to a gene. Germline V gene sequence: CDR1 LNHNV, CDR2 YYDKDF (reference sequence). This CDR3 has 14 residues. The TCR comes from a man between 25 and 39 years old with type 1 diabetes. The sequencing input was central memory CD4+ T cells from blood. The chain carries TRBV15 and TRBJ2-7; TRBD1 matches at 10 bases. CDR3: CATNRDRGSYEQYF. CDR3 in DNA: TGTGCCACCAACCGGGACAGGGGCTCCTACGAGCAGTACTTC.